This record concerns one T cell receptor (beta chain) sequence. Seattle researchers signed up patients amid active infection and tracked them longitudinally. This sample is drawn from a study of blood T cell repertoires in COVID-19. Study-wide context: There were acute and convalescent COVID-19 samples, and they came from the United States, Italy and Spain. From T cells, B-cell-depleted T cells, or PBMCs came the material, which was cDNA or gDNA.

CDR1 and CDR2 (germline): SGHNT, YENEEA. The CDR3 is made up of 15 amino acids. With 6 bases clipped from V and 4 bases from J, the junction kept 10 bases outside the gene matches. The assay was immunoSEQ multiplex PCR, and TCRdb's table has in-frame clones only and misses some. The data hold hundreds of thousands of clones, with 89% observed a single time. The sequence came from a woman aged 30 to 39 with COVID-19, enrolled during active disease. The sample taken for sequencing was peripheral blood. The gene calls are TRBV11-3 and TRBJ1-1, with 8 bases that match TRBD1. The CDR3 nucleotides are TGTGCCAGCAGACCGGGCGGACAGGGTGGCACTGAAGCTTTCTTT. Protein product: CASRPGGQGGTEAFF.